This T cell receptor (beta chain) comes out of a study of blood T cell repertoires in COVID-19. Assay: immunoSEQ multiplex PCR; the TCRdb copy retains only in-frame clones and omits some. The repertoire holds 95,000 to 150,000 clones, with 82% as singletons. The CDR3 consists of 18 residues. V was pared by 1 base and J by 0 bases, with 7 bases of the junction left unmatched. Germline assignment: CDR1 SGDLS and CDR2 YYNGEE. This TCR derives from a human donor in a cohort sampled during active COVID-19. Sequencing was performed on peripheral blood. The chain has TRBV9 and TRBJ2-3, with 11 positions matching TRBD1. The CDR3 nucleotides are TGTGCCAGCAGCGTATCGGACAGGGGGCTTTGGAGCACAGATACGCAGTATTTT. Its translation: CASSVSDRGLWSTDTQYF.